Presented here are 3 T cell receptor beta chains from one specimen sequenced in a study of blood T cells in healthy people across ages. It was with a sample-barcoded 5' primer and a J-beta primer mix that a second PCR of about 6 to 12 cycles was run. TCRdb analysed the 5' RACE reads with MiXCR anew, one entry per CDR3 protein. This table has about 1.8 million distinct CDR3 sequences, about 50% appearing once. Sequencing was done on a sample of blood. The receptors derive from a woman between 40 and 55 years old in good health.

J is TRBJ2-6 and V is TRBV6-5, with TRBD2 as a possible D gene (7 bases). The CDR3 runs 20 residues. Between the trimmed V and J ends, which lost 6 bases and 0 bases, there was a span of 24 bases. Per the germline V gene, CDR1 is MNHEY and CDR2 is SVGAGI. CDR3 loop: CASSYRGGDGTYSGANVLTF. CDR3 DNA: TGTGCCAGCAGCTATCGAGGGGGGGACGGAACTTACTCTGGGGCCAACGTCCTGACTTTC.

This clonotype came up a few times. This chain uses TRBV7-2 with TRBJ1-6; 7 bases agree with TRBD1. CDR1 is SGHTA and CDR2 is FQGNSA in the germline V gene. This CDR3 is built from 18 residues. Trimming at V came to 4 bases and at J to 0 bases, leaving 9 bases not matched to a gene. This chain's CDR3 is CASSSTGKHSSYNSPLHF. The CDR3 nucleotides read TGTGCCAGCAGCTCGACAGGGAAGCATAGCTCCTATAATTCACCCCTCCACTTT.

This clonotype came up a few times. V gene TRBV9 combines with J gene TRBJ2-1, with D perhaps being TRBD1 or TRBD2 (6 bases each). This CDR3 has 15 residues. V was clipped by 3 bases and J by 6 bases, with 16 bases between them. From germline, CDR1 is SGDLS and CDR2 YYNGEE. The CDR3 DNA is TGTGCCAGCAGCGCGAACGGTGGGGGGCCCAATGAGCAGTTCTTC. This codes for CASSANGGGPNEQFF.